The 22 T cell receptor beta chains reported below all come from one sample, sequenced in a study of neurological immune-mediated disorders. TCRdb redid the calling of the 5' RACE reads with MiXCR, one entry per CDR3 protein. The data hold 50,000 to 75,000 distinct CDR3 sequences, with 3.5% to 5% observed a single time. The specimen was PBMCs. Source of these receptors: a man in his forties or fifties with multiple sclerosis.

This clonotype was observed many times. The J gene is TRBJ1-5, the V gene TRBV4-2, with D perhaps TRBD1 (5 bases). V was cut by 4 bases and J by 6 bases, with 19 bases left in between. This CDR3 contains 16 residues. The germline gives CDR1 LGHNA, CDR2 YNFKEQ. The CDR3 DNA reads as TGTGCCAGCAGCCGGGGCGGGGAAAGGGTTGGTCAGCCCCAGCATTTT. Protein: CASSRGGERVGQPQHF.

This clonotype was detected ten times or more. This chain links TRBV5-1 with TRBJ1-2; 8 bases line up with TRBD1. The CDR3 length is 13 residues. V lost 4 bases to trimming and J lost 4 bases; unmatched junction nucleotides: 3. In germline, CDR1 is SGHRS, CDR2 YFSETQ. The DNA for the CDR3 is TGCGCCAGCAGCCACGACAGGGGCTATGGCTACACCTTC. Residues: CASSHDRGYGYTF.

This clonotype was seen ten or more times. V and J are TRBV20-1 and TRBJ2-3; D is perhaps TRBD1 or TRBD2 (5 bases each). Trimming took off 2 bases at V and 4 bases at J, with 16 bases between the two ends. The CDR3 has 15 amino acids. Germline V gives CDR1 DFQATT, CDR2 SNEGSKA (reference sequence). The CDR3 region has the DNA TGCAGTGCTAGAATCGGGGCGGTCCTCGCAGATACGCAGTATTTT. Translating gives CSARIGAVLADTQYF.

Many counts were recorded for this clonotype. CDR3 region: CASSSQSGGEAFF. The DNA for the CDR3 is TGTGCCAGCAGTTCCCAGTCCGGAGGTGAAGCTTTCTTT. This rearrangement joins TRBV12-3 or TRBV12-4 to TRBJ1-1; D remains ambiguous. Trimming left V 4 bases short and J 7 bases short, with 13 bases between. The CDR3 is 13 residues long.

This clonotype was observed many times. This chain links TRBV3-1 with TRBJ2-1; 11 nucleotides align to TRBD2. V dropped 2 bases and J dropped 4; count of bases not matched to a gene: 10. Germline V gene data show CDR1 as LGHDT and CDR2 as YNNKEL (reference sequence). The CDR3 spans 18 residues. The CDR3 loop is CASSQIPGTSGQYNEQFF. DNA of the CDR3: TGTGCCAGCAGCCAAATACCAGGGACTAGCGGACAATACAATGAGCAGTTCTTC.

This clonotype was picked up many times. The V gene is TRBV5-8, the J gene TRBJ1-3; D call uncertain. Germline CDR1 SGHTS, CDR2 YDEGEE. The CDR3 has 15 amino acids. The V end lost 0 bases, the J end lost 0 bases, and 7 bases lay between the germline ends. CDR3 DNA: TGTGCCAGCAGCTTGGAGGTTGACTCTGGAAACACCATATATTTT. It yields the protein CASSLEVDSGNTIYF. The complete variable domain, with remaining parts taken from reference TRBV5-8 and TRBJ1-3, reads EAGVTQSPTHLIKTRGQQATLRCSPISGHTSVYWYQQALGLGLQFLLWYDEGEERNRGNFPPRFSGRQFPNYSSELNVNALELEDSALYLCASSLEVDSGNTIYFGEGSWLTVV.

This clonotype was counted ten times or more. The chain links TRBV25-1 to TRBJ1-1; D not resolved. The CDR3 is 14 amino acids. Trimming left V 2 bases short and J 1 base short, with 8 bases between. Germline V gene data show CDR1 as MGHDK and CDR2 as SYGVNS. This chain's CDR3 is CASSEKTANTEAFF. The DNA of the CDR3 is TGTGCCAGCAGTGAAAAGACGGCGAACACTGAAGCTTTCTTT.

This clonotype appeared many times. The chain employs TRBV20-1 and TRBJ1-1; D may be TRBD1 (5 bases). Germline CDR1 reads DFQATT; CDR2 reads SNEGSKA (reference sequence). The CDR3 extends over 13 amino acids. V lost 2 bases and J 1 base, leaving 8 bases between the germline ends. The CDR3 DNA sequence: TGCAGTGCTAGAAAAGACAGGAACACTGAAGCTTTCTTT. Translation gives CSARKDRNTEAFF.

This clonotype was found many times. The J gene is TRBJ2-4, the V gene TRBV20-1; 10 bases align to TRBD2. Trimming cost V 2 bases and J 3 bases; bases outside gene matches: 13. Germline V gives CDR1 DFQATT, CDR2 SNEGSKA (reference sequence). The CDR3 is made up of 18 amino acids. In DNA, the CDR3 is TGCAGTGCTAGACCAGCGGGGGGGCAGTATGTTGGCAAAAACATTCAGTACTTC. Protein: CSARPAGGQYVGKNIQYF.

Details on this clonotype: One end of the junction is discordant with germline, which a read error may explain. CDR3 region: CASRPPGGNNSPLNF. The CDR3 region has the DNA TGTGCCAGCCGACCTCCAGGGGGCAATAATTCACCCCTCAACTTT. The rearrangement uses TRBV7-8 and TRBJ1-6; 8 bases map to TRBD1. The germline V gene has CDR1 SGHVS and CDR2 FQNEAQ. The CDR3 length is 15 residues.

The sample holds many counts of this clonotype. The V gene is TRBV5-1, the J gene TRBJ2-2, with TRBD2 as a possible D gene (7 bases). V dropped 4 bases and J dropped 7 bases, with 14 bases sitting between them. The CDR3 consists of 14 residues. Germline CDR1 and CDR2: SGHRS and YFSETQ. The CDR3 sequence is CASSGGAEFGELFF. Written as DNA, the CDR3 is TGCGCCAGCAGCGGGGGGGCGGAATTCGGGGAGCTGTTTTTT.

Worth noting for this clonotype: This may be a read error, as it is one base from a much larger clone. As DNA, the CDR3 is TGCGCCAACAGCGGCGAGGGACAGGGGGCCGGGGAGCTGTTTTTT. Protein product: CANSGEGQGAGELFF. V usage is TRBV4-3 and J usage is TRBJ2-2, with 11 bases aligning to TRBD1. CDR3 size: 15 residues. Germline assignment: CDR1 LGHNA and CDR2 YSLEER.

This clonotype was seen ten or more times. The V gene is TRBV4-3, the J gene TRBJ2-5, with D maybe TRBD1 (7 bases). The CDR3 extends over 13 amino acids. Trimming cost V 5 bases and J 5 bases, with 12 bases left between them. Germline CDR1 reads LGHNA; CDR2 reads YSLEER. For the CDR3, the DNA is TGCGCCAGCAGCACCCAGGGGGGTGAGACCCAGTACTTC. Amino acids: CASSTQGGETQYF.

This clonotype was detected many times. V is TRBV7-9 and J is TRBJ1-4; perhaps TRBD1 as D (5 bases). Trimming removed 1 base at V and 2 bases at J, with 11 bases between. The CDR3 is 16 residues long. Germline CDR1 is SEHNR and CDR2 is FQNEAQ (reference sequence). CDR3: CASSLVSGTTNEKLFF. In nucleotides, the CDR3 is TGTGCCAGCAGCTTAGTTTCAGGGACCACTAATGAAAAACTGTTTTTT.

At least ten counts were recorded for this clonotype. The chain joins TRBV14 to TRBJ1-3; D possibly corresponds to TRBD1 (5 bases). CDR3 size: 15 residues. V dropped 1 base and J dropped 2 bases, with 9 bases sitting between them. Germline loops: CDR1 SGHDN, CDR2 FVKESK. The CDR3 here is CASSQALGPGNTIYF. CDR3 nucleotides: TGTGCCAGCAGCCAAGCTCTGGGACCTGGAAACACCATATATTTT.

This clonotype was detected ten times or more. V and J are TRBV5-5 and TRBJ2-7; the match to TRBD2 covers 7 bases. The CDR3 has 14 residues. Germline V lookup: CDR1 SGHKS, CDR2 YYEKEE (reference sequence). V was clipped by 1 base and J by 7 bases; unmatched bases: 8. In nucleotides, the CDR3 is TGTGCCAGCAGCTTGCGTCGGGGGGTGTGGGAGCAGTACGTC. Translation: CASSLRRGVWEQYV.

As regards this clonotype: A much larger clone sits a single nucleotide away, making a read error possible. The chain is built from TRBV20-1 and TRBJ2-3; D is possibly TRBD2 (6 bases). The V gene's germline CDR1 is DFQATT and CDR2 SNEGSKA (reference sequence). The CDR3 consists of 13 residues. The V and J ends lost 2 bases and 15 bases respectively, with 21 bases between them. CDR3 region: CSARPNPVTSEYF. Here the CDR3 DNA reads TGCAGTGCTAGACCAAACCCCGTGACTAGTGAATATTTT.

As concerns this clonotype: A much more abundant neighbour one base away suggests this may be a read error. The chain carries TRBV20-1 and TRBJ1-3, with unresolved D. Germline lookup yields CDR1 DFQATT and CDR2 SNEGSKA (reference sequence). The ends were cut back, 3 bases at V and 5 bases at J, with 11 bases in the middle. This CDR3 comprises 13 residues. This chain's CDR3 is CSARGGSRNTIYF. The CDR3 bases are TGCAGTGCTAGGGGCGGATCCAGAAACACCATATATTTT.

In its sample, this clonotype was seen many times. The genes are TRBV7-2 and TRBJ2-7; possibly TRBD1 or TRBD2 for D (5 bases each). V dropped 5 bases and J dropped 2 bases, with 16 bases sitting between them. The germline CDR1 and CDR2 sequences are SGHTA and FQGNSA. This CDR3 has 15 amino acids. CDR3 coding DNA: TGTGCCAGCAGCGGGGGTGGGCCGATCCCCTACGAGCAGTACTTC. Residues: CASSGGGPIPYEQYF.

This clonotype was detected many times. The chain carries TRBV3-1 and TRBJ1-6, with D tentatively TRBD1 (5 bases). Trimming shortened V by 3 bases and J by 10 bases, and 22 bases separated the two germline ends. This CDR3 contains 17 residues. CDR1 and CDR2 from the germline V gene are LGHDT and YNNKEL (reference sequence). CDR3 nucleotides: TGTGCCAGCAGCCACTCTGGGGGACGGGGGAGCGGGTCACCCCTCCACTTT. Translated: CASSHSGGRGSGSPLHF. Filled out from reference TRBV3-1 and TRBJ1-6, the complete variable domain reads DTAVSQTPKYLVTQMGNDKSIKCEQNLGHDTMYWYKQDSKKFLKIMFSYNNKELIINETVPNRFSPKSPDKAHLNLHINSLELGDSAVYFCASSHSGGRGSGSPLHFGNGTRLTVT.

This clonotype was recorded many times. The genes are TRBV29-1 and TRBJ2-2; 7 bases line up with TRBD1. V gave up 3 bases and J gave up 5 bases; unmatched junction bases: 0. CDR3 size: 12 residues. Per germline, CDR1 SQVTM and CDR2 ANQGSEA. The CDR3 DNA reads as TGCAGCGTTGAGACAGGGACCGGGGAGCTGTTTTTT. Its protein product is CSVETGTGELFF.

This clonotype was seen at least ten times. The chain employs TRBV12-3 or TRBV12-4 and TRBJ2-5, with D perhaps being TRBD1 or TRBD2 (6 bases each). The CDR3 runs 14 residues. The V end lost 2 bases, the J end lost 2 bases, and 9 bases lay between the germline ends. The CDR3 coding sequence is TGTGCCAGCAGTTTAAGGGGGGCTCAAGAGACCCAGTACTTC. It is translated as CASSLRGAQETQYF.